A single sample gave rise to the 30 T cell receptor beta chains below, sequenced in a study of shared clonotypes between healthy human individuals. Using immunoSEQ multiplex PCR, the repertoire was profiled, and TCRdb retains in-frame clones only, with some absent. The table has about 490,000 clones, approximately 81% seen once. Sequencing was carried out using PBMCs. The receptors shown here come from a woman between 35 and 50 years old in good health. Some clones in this sample may be carry-over from other donors' samples.

Comment on this clone: This likely reflects a read error, since a far larger clone is one base away. Other DNA sequences within the sample encode an identical CDR3. The rearrangement uses TRBV28 and TRBJ1-5; 7 nucleotides agree with TRBD1. This CDR3 region has 17 residues. Germline assignment: CDR1 MDHEN and CDR2 SYDVKM. The CDR3 DNA sequence: TGTGCAAGCAGTCGGACTGCGTACAGGGGAAGCAATCAGCCCCAGCATTTT. Protein sequence: CASSRTAYRGSNQPQHF.

On this clone itself: Other DNA sequences in the sample encode the same CDR3. The chain has TRBV28 and TRBJ2-1, with TRBD2 matching over 7 bases. From germline, CDR1 is MDHEN and CDR2 SYDVKM. The CDR3 contains 14 residues. With 2 bases clipped from V and 6 bases from J, the junction kept 4 bases outside the gene matches. The CDR3 loop is CASSLAGVGNEQFF. The CDR3 bases are TGTGCCAGCAGTTTAGCGGGAGTAGGCAATGAGCAGTTCTTC.

This clone came up many times. The chain couples TRBV2 to TRBJ2-5; 10 nucleotides align to TRBD2. Trimming took 4 bases from V and 5 from J; bases not matched to a gene: 10. Germline values: CDR1 SNHLY, CDR2 FYNNEI. The CDR3 is made up of 16 amino acids. The CDR3 sequence is CASSVASGSFGETQYF. CDR3 bases: TGTGCCAGCAGTGTAGCTAGCGGGAGTTTCGGGGAGACCCAGTACTTC.

The V gene is TRBV7-8, the J gene TRBJ2-2; unclear D gene. The CDR3 spans 15 residues. Trimming shortened V by 0 bases and J by 3 bases, and 8 bases separated the two germline ends. In germline, CDR1 is SGHVS, CDR2 FQNEAQ. CDR3 amino acids: CASSLARGYTGELFF. For the CDR3, the DNA is TGTGCCAGCAGCTTAGCGCGAGGATACACCGGGGAGCTGTTTTTT.

As concerns this clone: A far larger clone is just one base off, so this is likely a read error. The V call is TRBV4-1, the J call TRBJ2-3, with TRBD1 as a possible D gene (5 bases). The last part of the DNA fits TRBJ1-5 better; the J call may be wrong. The CDR3 covers 16 residues. In germline, CDR1 is MGHRA, CDR2 YSYEKL. CDR3 sequence (DNA): TGCGCCAGCAGCCAGCGACTAGCGGGGGGACGGGTTACGCAGCATTTT. Its translation is CASSQRLAGGRVTQHF.

This clone was picked up a small number of times. In DNA, the CDR3 is TGTGCCAGCAGCCAAGCGGACAGGGAGAACACTGAAGCTTTCTTT. Its translation is CASSQADRENTEAFF. This chain connects TRBV4-2 to TRBJ1-1; 8 bases agree with TRBD1. After removal of 1 base from V and 1 base from J, the junction contained 2 bases not matched to a gene. From germline, CDR1 is LGHNA and CDR2 YNFKEQ. The CDR3 is made up of 15 amino acids.

Many counts were recorded for this clone. Different DNA sequences within this sample yield the same CDR3. The genes are TRBV28 and TRBJ1-1; D is perhaps TRBD1 (5 bases). The germline V and J ends were trimmed by 6 bases and 1 base, with 12 bases remaining between them. There are 14 residues in the CDR3. Germline CDR1 MDHEN, CDR2 SYDVKM. CDR3 in amino acids: CASRRWGENTEAFF. For the CDR3, the DNA is TGTGCCAGCAGAAGGTGGGGGGAGAACACTGAAGCTTTCTTT.

This clone was observed at least ten times. The identical CDR3 is also encoded by other nucleotide sequences in the sample. The rearrangement joins TRBV4-2 to TRBJ1-2; the match to TRBD1 covers 8 bases. Germline assignment: CDR1 LGHNA and CDR2 YNFKEQ. This CDR3 comprises 14 residues. V was pared by 5 bases and J by 8 bases, with 10 bases of the junction left unmatched. The CDR3 spells CASSGDGQGGGYTF. The CDR3 DNA reads TGTGCCAGCAGCGGGGATGGACAGGGCGGCGGCTACACCTTC.

About this clone itself: A read error is likely here: a far larger clone is one base away. The rearrangement uses TRBV11-2 and TRBJ2-2; TRBD2 agrees at 14 bases. Germline CDR1 and CDR2: SGHAT and FQNNGV. The CDR3 is made up of 18 amino acids. CDR3: CASSYSGLAGVSAGGLFF. The CDR3, as DNA: TGTGCCAGCAGCTATTCGGGACTAGCGGGAGTATCGGCCGGGGGGCTGTTTTTT.

The V call is TRBV19, the J call TRBJ1-5, with a possible D match to TRBD1 (6 bases). V was clipped by 4 bases and J by 9 bases, with 13 bases between them. The germline CDR1 and CDR2 sequences are LNHDA and SQIVND (reference sequence). CDR3 length: 13 amino acids. CDR3 amino acids: CASSTRGGAPQHF. CDR3 DNA: TGTGCCAGTAGTACCCGAGGGGGGGCGCCCCAGCATTTT.

The chain recombines TRBV4-1 with TRBJ1-2; 11 nucleotides align to TRBD1. Germline-derived CDR1 and CDR2 are MGHRA and YSYEKL. The V and J ends lost 2 bases and 6 bases, in that order; junction bases with no gene match: 11. The CDR3 extends over 17 amino acids. The CDR3 region is CASSQSPGQGALDGYTF. DNA for the CDR3: TGCGCCAGCAGCCAAAGCCCCGGACAGGGGGCCTTGGATGGCTACACCTTC.

A remark on this clone: Its ends do not fully match the called genes, so a read error is possible. This chain links TRBV5-8 with TRBJ1-6, with a weak D call TRBD1 (6 bases). In germline, CDR1 is SGHTS, CDR2 YDEGEE. The CDR3 totals 14 residues. The DNA for the CDR3 is TGCGCCAGCAGCCAAGTAACAGGGAGTTCACCCCTCCACTTT. Its translation: CASSQVTGSSPLHF.

This clone showed up just once. The V gene is TRBV28, the J gene TRBJ1-2, with 10 bases aligning to TRBD1. The CDR3 extends over 15 amino acids. Per the germline V gene, CDR1 is MDHEN and CDR2 is SYDVKM. With 3 bases clipped from V and 6 bases from J, the junction kept 7 bases outside the gene matches. In nucleotides, the CDR3 is TGTGCCAGCAGTTTGACCCTCGACAGGGGGCATGGCTACACCTTC. Amino acids: CASSLTLDRGHGYTF.

The chain is built from TRBV2 and TRBJ1-2; TRBD1 is a possible D gene (5 bases). Germline values: CDR1 SNHLY, CDR2 FYNNEI. V was shortened by 6 bases and J by 4 bases, with 15 bases between the two germline ends. The CDR3 runs to 14 residues. The DNA for the CDR3 is TGTGCCAGCAGCCCTTTCCAGGGTGCCTATGGCTACACCTTC. It yields the protein CASSPFQGAYGYTF.

This clone appeared a few times. This chain uses TRBV7-3 with TRBJ1-1, with D unclear. Per the germline V gene, CDR1 is SGHTA and CDR2 is FQGTGA. With 4 bases removed from V and 3 bases from J, the gap between germline ends came to 9 bases. This CDR3 has 13 residues. In DNA, the CDR3 is TGTGCCAGCAGCTGGGATTTGGACACTGAAGCTTTCTTT. Translating gives CASSWDLDTEAFF.

About this clone: This may arise from a read error, as a much more abundant clone is one base away. This chain uses TRBV28 with TRBJ2-7, with D possibly matching TRBD2 (6 bases). CDR1 is MDHEN, CDR2 SYDVKM, per germline. With 5 bases removed from V and 3 bases from J, the gap between germline ends came to 17 bases. The CDR3 has 15 amino acids. The CDR3 bases are TGTGCCAGCAGTCCGGCTAGCAGGAGGGGCTACGAGCAGTACTTC. Amino acids: CASSPASRRGYEQYF.

The chain has TRBV28 and TRBJ1-5, with 9 nucleotides matching TRBD1. V dropped 6 bases and J dropped 2; count of bases not matched to a gene: 8. From germline, CDR1 is MDHEN and CDR2 SYDVKM. The CDR3 totals 16 residues. The CDR3 DNA follows: TGTGCCAGCAGGCAACGGGACAGGGTGCGCAATCAGCCCCAGCATTTT. Its protein product is CASRQRDRVRNQPQHF.

The gene calls are TRBV7-9 and TRBJ1-2; D not certain. Trimming removed 1 base from V and 7 bases from J, with 13 bases in between. Germline assignment: CDR1 SEHNR and CDR2 FQNEAQ (reference sequence). CDR3 length equals 14 residues. This CDR3 is CASSLDPHSIGYTF. The CDR3 bases are TGTGCCAGCAGCTTAGATCCGCATTCTATTGGCTACACCTTC.

This clone was seen once. A far larger clone is only one base removed, so a read error is likely. This same CDR3 is encoded by further DNA sequences in the sample. The CDR3 spells CASSPGQLSGANVLTF. The DNA for the CDR3 is TGTGCTAGCAGCCCGGGACAACTCTCTGGGGCCAACGTCCTGACTTTC. The chain employs TRBV6-4 and TRBJ2-6; TRBD1 is a possible D gene (6 bases). CDR3 length equals 16 residues. Germline V gene lookup returns CDR1 MRHNA and CDR2 SNTAGT.

Of note for this clone: Only one base separates this from a far larger clonotype, so it likely reflects a read error. V and J are TRBV5-1 and TRBJ2-5; 7 nucleotides line up with TRBD1. This CDR3 spans 13 amino acids. CDR1 and CDR2 from the germline V gene are SGHRS and YFSETQ. Here the CDR3 DNA reads TGCGCCGGCAGCGCTCAGGGGGATGAGACCCAGTACTTC. Encoded protein: CAGSAQGDETQYF.

The chain couples TRBV11-2 to TRBJ1-4; tentative D call: TRBD1 (5 bases). The V end lost 5 bases, the J end lost 6 bases, and 13 bases lay between the germline ends. This CDR3 region has 14 residues. The germline V gene encodes CDR1 SGHAT and CDR2 FQNNGV. CDR3 DNA sequence: TGTGCCAGCAGCCAGCGGGGGAGAGATGAAAAACTGTTTTTT. Its translation: CASSQRGRDEKLFF.

The sample holds many counts of this clone. This chain links TRBV5-1 with TRBJ2-1, with D possibly TRBD2 on 6 matching bases. V lost 1 base and J lost 4, with 9 bases in between. Germline V lookup: CDR1 SGHRS, CDR2 YFSETQ. This CDR3 has 14 amino acids. The CDR3 reads CASSLLARYNEQFF. DNA of the CDR3: TGCGCCAGCAGCTTGCTAGCGCGATACAATGAGCAGTTCTTC.

The chain links TRBV19 to TRBJ1-2, with 8 positions matching TRBD1. CDR1 LNHDA and CDR2 SQIVND come from the germline V gene (reference sequence). CDR3 length: 18 amino acids. V lost 0 bases, J lost 2 bases, and 11 bases stayed unmatched. CDR3: CASSIDFSFQGANYGYTF. The DNA of the CDR3 is TGTGCCAGTAGTATAGACTTTTCCTTCCAGGGGGCGAACTATGGCTACACCTTC.

This clone was seen only once. The chain couples TRBV28 to TRBJ2-6, with TRBD2 matching 7 bases. Germline CDR1 reads MDHEN; CDR2 reads SYDVKM. The CDR3 spans 16 residues. V trimming: 3 bases; J trimming: 2 bases; junction bases outside the gene matches: 4. The DNA for the CDR3 is TGTGCCAGCAGTTTCAGAGGGAGGGCTGGGGCCAACGTCCTGACTTTC. It codes for CASSFRGRAGANVLTF.

This chain joins TRBV4-1 and TRBJ2-1, with TRBD2 matching 8 bases. Trimming cost V 2 bases and J 10 bases; bases outside gene matches: 4. The CDR3 is 13 amino acids. In germline, CDR1 is MGHRA, CDR2 YSYEKL. CDR3 bases: TGCGCCAGCAGCCAAAGGACTAGCAGGGAGCAGTTCTTC. Its protein is CASSQRTSREQFF.

A note on this clone: This is likely an artifact of a read error, given a far larger clone one base away. This CDR3 is also generated by other DNA sequences in the sample. The chain recombines TRBV7-9 with TRBJ2-7; D is perhaps TRBD2 (6 bases). Germline CDR1 SEHNR, CDR2 FQNEAQ (reference sequence). The CDR3 sequence is 15 residues long. CDR3 nucleotides: TGCGCCAGCAGCTTAGCGCAGGGAGGCACCTACGAGCAGTACTTC. The encoded protein is CASSLAQGGTYEQYF.

The J gene is TRBJ2-7, the V gene TRBV28, with a possible D match to TRBD1 (6 bases). V gave up 6 bases and J gave up 3 bases, with 15 bases separating them. Per germline, CDR1 MDHEN and CDR2 SYDVKM. This CDR3 region has 14 residues. The CDR3: CASSRYLRGYEQYF. CDR3 coding DNA: TGTGCCAGCAGCCGATACCTCAGGGGCTACGAGCAGTACTTC.

In this sample, this clone turned up once. The chain links TRBV29-1 to TRBJ2-3; perhaps TRBD1 as D (6 bases). With 2 bases removed from V and 6 bases from J, the gap between germline ends came to 15 bases. The length of the CDR3 is 14 residues. Germline assignment: CDR1 SQVTM and CDR2 ANQGSEA. CDR3 nucleotides: TGCAGCGTTGAAACAGGGCCGGAAAGGGATACGCAGTATTTT. Its protein is CSVETGPERDTQYF.

The V and J genes are TRBV5-6 and TRBJ2-3, with D tentatively TRBD2 (5 bases). Trimming removed 3 bases from V and 6 bases from J, with 5 bases in between. Germline values: CDR1 SGHDT, CDR2 YYEEEE. The CDR3 contains 11 residues. Here the CDR3 reads CASSSGDTQYF. DNA of the CDR3: TGTGCCAGCAGCTCGGGGGATACGCAGTATTTT. Full variable domain (outside the CDR3, taken from reference TRBV5-6 and TRBJ2-3): DAGVTQSPTHLIKTRGQQVTLRCSPKSGHDTVSWYQQALGQGPQFIFQYYEEEERQRGNFPDRFSGHQFPNYSSELNVNALLLGDSALYLCASSSGDTQYFGPGTRLTVL.

The chain has TRBV10-3 and TRBJ2-3, with D perhaps matching TRBD1 or TRBD2 (5 bases each). The CDR3 runs to 16 residues. The germline V and J ends were trimmed by 6 bases and 2 bases, with 18 bases remaining between them. Germline loops: CDR1 ENHRY, CDR2 SYGVKD. The CDR3 bases are TGTGCCATCAGAAGGGACGGAACGCTTAACACAGATACGCAGTATTTT. Translated: CAIRRDGTLNTDTQYF.